What follows is one T cell receptor beta chain and its context. In the source study's methods: Quantification of nucleated cells was approximated via reference gene primer amplification. Data came from immunoSEQ multiplex PCR; TCRdb stores just in-frame clones and leaves some out. The V and J calls and clone size are taken from that table; D and trimming were inferred from the DNA. The data show 150,000 to 200,000 clones, around 80% seen once. The CDR3 loop spans 14 amino acids. V lost 3 bases, J lost 3 bases, and 1 base stayed unmatched. Germline CDR1 is LNHDA and CDR2 is SQIVND (reference sequence). The data were taken from a study of blood T cell repertoires in COVID-19. Study information: COVID-19 samples collected from the United States, Italy and Spain covered acute and convalescent phases. The cDNA or gDNA used as material had been derived from T cells, B-cell-depleted T cells, or PBMCs.

This chain connects TRBV19 to TRBJ1-2; 10 positions agree with TRBD1. The sequenced sample consisted of peripheral blood. This receptor was taken from a man between 60 and 70 years old with acute or convalescent COVID-19. The CDR3 DNA is TGTGCCAGTAGTATCGGACAGGGGGACTATGGCTACACCTTC. Translated, it gives CASSIGQGDYGYTF.